Following are 2 T cell receptor beta chains from one sample sequenced in a study of control samples from healthy donors and cancer patients. Profiling relied on immunoSEQ multiplex PCR, and the TCRdb table lists in-frame clones only, not all of them. The sample contains 120,000 or so clones, 87% of which appear only once. The sequenced sample consisted of blood. These receptors were collected from a man aged 40-50 years in good health.

CDR3 coding DNA: TGTGCCAGCAGGATGGGAGGTCAGCCCCAGCATTTT. Its protein is CASRMGGQPQHF. The chain joins TRBV2 to TRBJ1-5; D is unresolved. V lost 6 bases, J lost 6 bases, and 9 bases lay in between. Germline values: CDR1 SNHLY, CDR2 FYNNEI. CDR3 length: 12 amino acids.

This clone was seen just once. This chain connects TRBV9 to TRBJ2-7; no definite D call. Per germline, CDR1 SGDLS and CDR2 YYNGEE. The CDR3 consists of 15 residues. Trimming stripped 4 bases from V and 3 bases from J, with 17 bases between. The CDR3 spells CASSQGSLTHYEQYF. The CDR3 nucleotides read TGTGCCAGCAGCCAAGGGTCCCTAACGCACTACGAGCAGTACTTC.